The clone carrying this T cell receptor (beta chain) was counted once. This specimen belongs to a study of blood T cell repertoires in COVID-19. Study summary: Some COVID-19 samples were acute and others convalescent; all came from the United States, Italy and Spain. T cells, B-cell-depleted T cells, or PBMCs supplied cDNA or gDNA.

The CDR3 consists of 13 residues. Germline V gene data show CDR1 as MNHEY and CDR2 as SMNVEV (reference sequence). Trimming removed 0 bases from V and 13 bases from J, with 16 bases in between. Repertoires were generated with immunoSEQ multiplex PCR, while TCRdb's copy carries only in-frame clones and drops some. The sample carries some 120,000 clones, roughly 86% recorded once. The sequencing sample was made of peripheral blood. The chain uses TRBV27 and TRBJ2-7; TRBD2 might be the D (6 bases). This TCR came from a woman aged 50 to 65 who had recovered from COVID-19. The CDR3 reads CASSLSVGGSGYF. The CDR3 DNA reads TGTGCCAGCAGTTTATCGGTGGGGGGAAGCGGATACTTC.